This T cell receptor (beta chain) originates from a study of blood T cell repertoires in COVID-19. The overall study: T cells, B-cell-depleted T cells, or PBMCs supplied cDNA or gDNA.

Clones were sequenced by immunoSEQ multiplex PCR, and TCRdb holds only the in-frame ones, with some missing. The table lists 250,000 to 300,000 clones, 65% to 90% of them singletons, with roughly 14% in the top ten. Germline loops: CDR1 SGDLS, CDR2 YYNGEE. The CDR3 has 13 residues. V lost 4 bases and J 8 bases, leaving 13 bases between the germline ends. The chain has TRBV9 and TRBJ2-4, with D perhaps matching TRBD2 (6 bases). Sequencing was performed on peripheral blood. This clonotype was sampled from a woman in her seventies with COVID-19, enrolled during active disease. The CDR3 protein is CASSLPGEDIQYF. CDR3 in DNA: TGTGCCAGCAGCCTCCCCGGGGAGGACATTCAGTACTTC.